This TCR beta chain comes out of a study of cytomegalovirus exposure and HLA in healthy donors. CDR3 size: 16 residues. V shed 1 base, J shed 5 bases, and the junction held 10 bases outside the gene matches. CDR1 is SGHAT and CDR2 is FQNNGV in the germline V gene. The PCR ran on 60 Vbeta and 13 Jbeta primers. TCRdb keeps only in-frame clones here, not all; method: immunoSEQ multiplex PCR. The sample shows some 130,000 clones, about 74% of them seen only once. Study results and limitations: It emerged from a later analysis that several of the most significant clusters appeared to be linked to common viral pathogens. Per published reports, the classifier diagnosed cytomegalovirus status with high specificity and sensitivity.

In the case of this clone: The antigen remains undetermined.

Source material: PBMCs. The sequence derives from a man aged 25-45 years in good health and CMV-seronegative. The V call is TRBV11-2, the J call TRBJ2-5, with 7 bases that match TRBD2. The chain's CDR3 is CASSLGLVGGHETQYF. CDR3 bases: TGTGCCAGCAGCTTAGGGCTAGTGGGAGGGCATGAGACCCAGTACTTC.